This T cell receptor (beta chain) emerged from a study of cytomegalovirus exposure and HLA in healthy donors. General study findings and limits: Highly shared sequence variants in one cluster were likely a sequencing artifact.

PCR amplification relied on 60 Vbeta primers (plus 13 Jbeta primers). Using immunoSEQ multiplex PCR, the repertoire was profiled, and TCRdb retains in-frame clones only, with some absent. The listing records 130,000 to 150,000 clones. Concerning this clone: Its specificity is not known.

Germline V gene sequence: CDR1 SGHAT, CDR2 FQNNGV. V lost 2 bases to trimming and J lost 12 bases, with 11 bases between them. This CDR3 comprises 12 residues. Sequenced material: PBMCs. The TCR sequence derives from a man aged 40-55 years in good health and CMV-seronegative. The chain is built from TRBV11-2 and TRBJ2-1; D uncertain. The CDR3 DNA is TGTGCCAGCAGCTTAAGGCAGAGGTGGCAGTTCTTC. Translation gives CASSLRQRWQFF. Filled out from reference TRBV11-2 and TRBJ2-1, the complete variable domain reads EAGVAQSPRYKIIEKRQSVAFWCNPISGHATLYWYQQILGQGPKLLIQFQNNGVVDDSQLPKDRFSAERLKGVDSTLKIQPAKLEDSAVYLCASSLRQRWQFFGPGTRLTVL.